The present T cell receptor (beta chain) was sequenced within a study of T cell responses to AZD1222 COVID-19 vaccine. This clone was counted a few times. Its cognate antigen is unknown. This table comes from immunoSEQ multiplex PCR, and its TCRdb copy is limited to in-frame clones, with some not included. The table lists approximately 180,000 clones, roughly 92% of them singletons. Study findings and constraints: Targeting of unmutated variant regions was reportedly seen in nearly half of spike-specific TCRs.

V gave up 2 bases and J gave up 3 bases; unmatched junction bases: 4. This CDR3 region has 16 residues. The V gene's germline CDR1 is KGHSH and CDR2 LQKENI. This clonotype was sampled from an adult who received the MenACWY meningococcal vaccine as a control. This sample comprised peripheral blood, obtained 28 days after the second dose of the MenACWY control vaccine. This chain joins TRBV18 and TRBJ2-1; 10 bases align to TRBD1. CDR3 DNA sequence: TGTGCCAGCTCACCAGTCGGGACAGGGGACTACAATGAGCAGTTCTTC. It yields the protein CASSPVGTGDYNEQFF. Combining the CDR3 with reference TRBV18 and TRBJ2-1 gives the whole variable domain NAGVMQNPRHLVRRRGQEARLRCSPMKGHSHVYWYRQLPEEGLKFMVYLQKENIIDESGMPKERFSAEFPKEGPSILRIQQVVRGDSAAYFCASSPVGTGDYNEQFFGPGTRLTVL.